This TCR beta chain was retrieved from a study of blood T cell repertoires in COVID-19 (dated by TCRdb to the early 2020s). With regard to the full study: Collaborator samples came from the United States, Italy and Spain and covered acute and convalescent phases of COVID-19. The prospective study material was composed of cDNA or gDNA derived from T cells, B-cell-depleted T cells, or PBMCs. A freely available public database, intended as a resource for researchers studying the immune response to SARS-CoV-2, is where the repertoires were released. The sample metadata nearly always contained a de-identified subject ID, COVID-19 status, age in years and sex. The dataset comprised deeply sampled blood TCRbeta repertoires from subjects exposed to, actively infected with, or recovered from COVID-19. Samples came from the ongoing ImmuneRACE study (first 160 participants) plus 1,254 subjects from 6 global collaborators. Where available, HLA class I and class II types were obtained from metadata supplied by the sample provider rather than from assay-based typing.

What the work shows at the level of the full study, not this receptor alone: Clinical and demographic metadata were provided uncurated, with the amount varying by source and participant.

Trimming accounts for 4 bases at V and 1 base at J, while the number of junction bases matched to no gene is 2. From the germline V gene, CDR1 is SGHRS and CDR2 is YFSETQ. The CDR3 runs 14 amino acids, cysteine and phenylalanine included. Left in the record is the CDR3 DNA by itself, 42 bases read in frame from the first base. Participants in the prospective study were enrolled through a virtual design, were aged roughly 18 to 100 years, and lived in about two dozen United States geographic areas. In the prospective study, participants were assigned to cohorts based on the clinical history participants reported in a screening survey and a study questionnaire. Each participant in the prospective study had whole blood, serum and a nasopharyngeal or oropharyngeal swab collected by mobile phlebotomists. Prospective study participants could optionally give additional blood draws and questionnaires over an approximately 2-month period. Blood samples from the prospective study were shipped frozen or at room temperature prior to DNA extraction.

This clone occurred a few times. Its antigen is not yet known. The record has no base qualities; no much larger clone is one base away. This CDR3 is also generated by other DNA sequences in the sample. The immunoSEQ Assay, a bias-controlled multiplex PCR, was used to amplify TCRbeta CDR3 regions from genomic DNA. In the source study's methods: The number of nucleated cells in each sample was estimated by amplification of reference gene primers within the assay. To quantify the absolute abundance of each unique TCRbeta CDR3 rearrangement, sequence reads were collapsed and filtered. For each sample, productive Simpson clonality was calculated as the square root of Simpson's diversity index over productive rearrangements. TCRdb provides this immuneACCESS table in a form limited to in-frame rearrangements. Some clones are lacking; in checked studies, under half of them reflect an unresolved V gene, and why the rest are absent is not known. The V and J calls and the clone size are those of that table, but D and trimming were determined from the DNA. The sample table holds approximately 210,000 clones, of which around 81% were seen once. The ten largest account for about 4.3% of the sample.

The chain is assembled from TRBV5-1 and TRBJ1-1; 9 central bases correspond to TRBD1. The origin of this receptor is a young man with acute COVID-19. Sequenced input: PBMCs or T cells enriched from blood (not recorded which). CDR3 sequence: CASSPGQGNTEAFF. The sequence in DNA is TGCGCCAGCAGCCCGGGACAGGGGAACACTGAAGCTTTCTTT.